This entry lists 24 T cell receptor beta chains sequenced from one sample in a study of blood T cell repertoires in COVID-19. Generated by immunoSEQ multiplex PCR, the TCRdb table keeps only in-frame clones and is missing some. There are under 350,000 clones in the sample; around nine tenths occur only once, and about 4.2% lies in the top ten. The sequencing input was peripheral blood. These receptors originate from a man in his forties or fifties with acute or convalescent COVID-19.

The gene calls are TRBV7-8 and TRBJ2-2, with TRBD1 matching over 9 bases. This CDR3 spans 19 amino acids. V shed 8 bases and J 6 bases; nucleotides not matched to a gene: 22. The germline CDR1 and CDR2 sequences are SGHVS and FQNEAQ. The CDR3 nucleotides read TGTGCCAGCCCCCCCCCTGAAAACAGGGGGCGAAGTGGTCCCGGGGAGCTGTTTTTT. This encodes CASPPPENRGRSGPGELFF.

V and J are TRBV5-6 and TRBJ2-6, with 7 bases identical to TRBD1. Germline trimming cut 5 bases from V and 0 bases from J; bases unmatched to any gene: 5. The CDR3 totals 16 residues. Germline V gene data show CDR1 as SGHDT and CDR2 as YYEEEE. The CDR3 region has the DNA TGTGCCAGCAGTAGGGGGCCCAGCTCTGGGGCCAACGTCCTGACTTTC. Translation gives CASSRGPSSGANVLTF.

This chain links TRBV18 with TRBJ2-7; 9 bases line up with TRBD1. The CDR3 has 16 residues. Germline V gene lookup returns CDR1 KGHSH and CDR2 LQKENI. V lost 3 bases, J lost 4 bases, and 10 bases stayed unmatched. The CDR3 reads CASSPYPGQGRYEQYF. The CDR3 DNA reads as TGTGCCAGCTCACCTTACCCGGGACAGGGTCGATACGAGCAGTACTTC.

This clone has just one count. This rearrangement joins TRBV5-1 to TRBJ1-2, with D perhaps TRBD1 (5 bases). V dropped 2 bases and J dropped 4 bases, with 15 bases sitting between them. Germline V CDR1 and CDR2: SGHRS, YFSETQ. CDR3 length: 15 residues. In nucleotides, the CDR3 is TGCGCCAGCAGCTTTTGGGCAGGGACTACCTATGGCTACACCTTC. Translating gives CASSFWAGTTYGYTF.

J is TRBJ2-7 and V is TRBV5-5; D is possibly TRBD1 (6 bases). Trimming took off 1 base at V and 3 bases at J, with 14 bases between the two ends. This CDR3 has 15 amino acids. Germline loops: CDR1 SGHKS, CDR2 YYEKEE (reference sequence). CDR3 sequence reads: CASSLSAGEHYEQYF. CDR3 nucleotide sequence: TGTGCCAGCAGCTTGTCGGCAGGGGAGCACTACGAGCAGTACTTC.

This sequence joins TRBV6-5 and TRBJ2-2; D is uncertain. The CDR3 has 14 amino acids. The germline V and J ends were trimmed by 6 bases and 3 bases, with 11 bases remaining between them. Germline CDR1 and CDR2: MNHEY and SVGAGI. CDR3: CASRLEAYTGELFF. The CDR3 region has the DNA TGTGCCAGCAGACTCGAGGCGTACACCGGGGAGCTGTTTTTT.

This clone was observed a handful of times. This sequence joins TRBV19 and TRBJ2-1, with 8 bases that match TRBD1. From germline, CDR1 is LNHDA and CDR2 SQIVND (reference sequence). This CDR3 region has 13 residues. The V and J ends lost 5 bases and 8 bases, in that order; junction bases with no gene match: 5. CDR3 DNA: TGTGCCAGTAGTTTAGTGACAGGGGATGAGCAGTTCTTC. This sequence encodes CASSLVTGDEQFF. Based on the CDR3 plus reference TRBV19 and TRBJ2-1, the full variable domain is DGGITQSPKYLFRKEGQNVTLSCEQNLNHDAMYWYRQDPGQGLRLIYYSQIVNDFQKGDIAEGYSVSREKKESFPLTVTSAQKNPTAFYLCASSLVTGDEQFFGPGTRLTVL.

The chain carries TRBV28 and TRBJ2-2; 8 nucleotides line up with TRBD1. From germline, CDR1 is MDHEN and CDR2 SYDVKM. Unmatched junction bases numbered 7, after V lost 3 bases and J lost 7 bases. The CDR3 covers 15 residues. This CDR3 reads CASSFPQGAIGELFF. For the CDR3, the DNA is TGTGCCAGCAGTTTCCCCCAGGGGGCCATCGGGGAGCTGTTTTTT. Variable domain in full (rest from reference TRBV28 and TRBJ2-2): DVKVTQSSRYLVKRTGEKVFLECVQDMDHENMFWYRQDPGLGLRLIYFSYDVKMKEKGDIPEGYSVSREKKERFSLILESASTNQTSMYLCASSFPQGAIGELFFGEGSRLTVL.

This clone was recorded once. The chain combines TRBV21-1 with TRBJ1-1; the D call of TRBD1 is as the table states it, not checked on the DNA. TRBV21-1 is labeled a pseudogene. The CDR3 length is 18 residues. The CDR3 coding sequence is TGTGCCAGCAGCAAAGGTAGCGCTCCAACAGGGGTGAACACTGAAGCTTTCTTT. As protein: CASSKGSAPTGVNTEAFF.

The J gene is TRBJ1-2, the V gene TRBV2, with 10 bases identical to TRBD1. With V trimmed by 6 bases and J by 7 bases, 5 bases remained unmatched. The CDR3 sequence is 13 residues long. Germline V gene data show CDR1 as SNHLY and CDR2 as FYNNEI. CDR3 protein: CASRRQGASGYTF. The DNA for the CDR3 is TGTGCCAGCAGACGACAGGGGGCGAGTGGCTACACCTTC.

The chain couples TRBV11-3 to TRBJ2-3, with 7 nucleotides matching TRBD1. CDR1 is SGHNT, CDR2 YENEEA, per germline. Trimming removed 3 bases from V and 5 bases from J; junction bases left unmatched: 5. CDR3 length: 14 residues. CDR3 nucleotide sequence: TGTGCCAGCAGCTTTACAGGGGTAGGAGATACGCAGTATTTT. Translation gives CASSFTGVGDTQYF. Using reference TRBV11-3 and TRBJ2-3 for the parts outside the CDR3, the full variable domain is EAGVVQSPRYKIIEKKQPVAFWCNPISGHNTLYWYLQNLGQGPELLIRYENEEAVDDSQLPKDRFSAERLKGVDSTLKIQPAELGDSAVYLCASSFTGVGDTQYFGPGTRLTVL.

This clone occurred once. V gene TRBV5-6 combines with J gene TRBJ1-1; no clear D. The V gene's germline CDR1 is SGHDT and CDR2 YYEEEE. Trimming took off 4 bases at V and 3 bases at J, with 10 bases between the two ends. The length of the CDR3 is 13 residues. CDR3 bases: TGTGCCAGCAGCCTCGCCCCGGACACTGAAGCTTTCTTT. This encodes CASSLAPDTEAFF.

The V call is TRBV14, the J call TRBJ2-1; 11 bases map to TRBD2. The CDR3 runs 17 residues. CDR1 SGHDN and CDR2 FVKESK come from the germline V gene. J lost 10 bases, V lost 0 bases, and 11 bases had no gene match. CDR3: CASSQDVLAGGWVEQFF. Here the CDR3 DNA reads TGTGCCAGCAGCCAAGATGTTCTAGCGGGGGGCTGGGTGGAGCAGTTCTTC. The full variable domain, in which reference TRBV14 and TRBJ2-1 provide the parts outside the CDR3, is EAGVTQFPSHSVIEKGQTVTLRCDPISGHDNLYWYRRVMGKEIKFLLHFVKESKQDESGMPNNRFLAERTGGTYSTLKVQPAELEDSGVYFCASSQDVLAGGWVEQFFGPGTRLTVL.

CDR3 amino acids: CASRLGQGALNTEAFF. The CDR3 nucleotides read TGCGCCAGCAGACTGGGACAGGGGGCCCTGAACACTGAAGCTTTCTTT. The chain joins TRBV5-1 to TRBJ1-1; 12 nucleotides line up with TRBD1. There are 16 residues in the CDR3. Germline CDR1 is SGHRS and CDR2 is YFSETQ. V was pared by 5 bases and J by 0 bases, with 5 bases of the junction left unmatched.

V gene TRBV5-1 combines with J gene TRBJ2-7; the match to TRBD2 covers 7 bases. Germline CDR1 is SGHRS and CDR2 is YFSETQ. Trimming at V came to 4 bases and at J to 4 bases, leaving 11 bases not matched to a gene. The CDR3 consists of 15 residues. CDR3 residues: CASSPQGGGIYEQYF. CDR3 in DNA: TGCGCCAGCAGCCCTCAGGGCGGGGGAATATACGAGCAGTACTTC.

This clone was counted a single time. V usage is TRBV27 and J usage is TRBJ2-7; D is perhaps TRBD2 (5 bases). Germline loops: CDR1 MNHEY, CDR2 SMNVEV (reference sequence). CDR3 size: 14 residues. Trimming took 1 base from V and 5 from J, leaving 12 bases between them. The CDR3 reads CASSLFIGSHEQYF. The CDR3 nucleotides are TGTGCCAGCAGTTTATTCATTGGGAGCCACGAGCAGTACTTC.

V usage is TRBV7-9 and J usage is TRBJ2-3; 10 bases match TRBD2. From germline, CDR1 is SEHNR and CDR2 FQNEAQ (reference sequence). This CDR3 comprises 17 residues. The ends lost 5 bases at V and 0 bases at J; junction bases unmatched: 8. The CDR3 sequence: CASSPPLAGGSTDTQYF. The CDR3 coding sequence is TGTGCCAGCAGCCCCCCCTTAGCGGGAGGTAGCACAGATACGCAGTATTTT. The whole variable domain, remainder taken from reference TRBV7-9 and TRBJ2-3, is DTGVSQNPRHKITKRGQNVTFRCDPISEHNRLYWYRQTLGQGPEFLTYFQNEAQLEKSRLLSDRFSAERPKGSFSTLEIQRTEQGDSAMYLCASSPPLAGGSTDTQYFGPGTRLTVL.

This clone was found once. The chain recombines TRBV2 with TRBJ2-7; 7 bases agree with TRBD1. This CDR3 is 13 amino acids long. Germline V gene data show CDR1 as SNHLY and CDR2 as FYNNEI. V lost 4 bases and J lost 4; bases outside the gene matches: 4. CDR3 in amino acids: CASSGQGRYEQYF. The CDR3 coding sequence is TGTGCCAGCAGTGGACAGGGCAGGTACGAGCAGTACTTC.

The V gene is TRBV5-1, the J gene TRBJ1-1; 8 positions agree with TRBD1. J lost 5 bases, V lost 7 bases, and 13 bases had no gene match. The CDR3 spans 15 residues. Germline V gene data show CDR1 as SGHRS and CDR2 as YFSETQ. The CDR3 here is CASSLDRGGETEAFF. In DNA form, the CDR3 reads TGCGCCAGCTCCCTCGACAGGGGAGGTGAGACTGAAGCTTTCTTT.

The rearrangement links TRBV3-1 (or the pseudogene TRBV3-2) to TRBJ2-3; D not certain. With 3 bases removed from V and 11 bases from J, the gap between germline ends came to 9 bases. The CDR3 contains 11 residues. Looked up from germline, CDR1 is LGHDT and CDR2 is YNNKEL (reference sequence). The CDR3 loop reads CASSQAFMQYF. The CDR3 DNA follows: TGTGCCAGCAGCCAGGCCTTCATGCAGTATTTT.

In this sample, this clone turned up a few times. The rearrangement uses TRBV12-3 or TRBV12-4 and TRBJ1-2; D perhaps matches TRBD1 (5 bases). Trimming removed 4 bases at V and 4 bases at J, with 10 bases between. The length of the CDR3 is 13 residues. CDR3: CASSSLTAYGYTF. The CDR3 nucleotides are TGTGCCAGCAGTTCCCTGACAGCCTATGGCTACACCTTC.

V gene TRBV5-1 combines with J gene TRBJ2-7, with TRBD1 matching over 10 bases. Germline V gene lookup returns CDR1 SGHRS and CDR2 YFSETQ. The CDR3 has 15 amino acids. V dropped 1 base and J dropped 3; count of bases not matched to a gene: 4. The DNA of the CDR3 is TGCGCCAGCAGCTTGTGGGACAGGGGAATCTACGAGCAGTACTTC. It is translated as CASSLWDRGIYEQYF.

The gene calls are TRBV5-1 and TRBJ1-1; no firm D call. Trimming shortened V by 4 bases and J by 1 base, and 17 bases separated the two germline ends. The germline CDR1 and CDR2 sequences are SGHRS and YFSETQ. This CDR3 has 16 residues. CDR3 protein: CASSPRFGVTNTEAFF. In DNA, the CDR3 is TGCGCCAGCAGCCCGCGGTTCGGGGTAACGAACACTGAAGCTTTCTTT.

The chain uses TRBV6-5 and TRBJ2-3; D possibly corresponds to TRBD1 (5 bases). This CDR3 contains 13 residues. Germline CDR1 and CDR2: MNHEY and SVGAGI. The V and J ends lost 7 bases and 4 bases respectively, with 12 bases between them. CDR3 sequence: CASTKTAADTQYF. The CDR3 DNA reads TGTGCCAGCACCAAGACAGCTGCAGATACGCAGTATTTT.